The entry that follows covers one T cell receptor beta chain sequence. Its antigen remains unidentified. With 5 bases clipped from V and 4 bases from J, the junction kept 7 bases outside the gene matches. This CDR3 is 15 amino acids long. Germline loops: CDR1 MNHEY, CDR2 SMNVEV (reference sequence). Terminally differentiated effector memory CD45RA+ cells were excluded from the naive CD8 cells, which were CD45RO-negative and positively selected for CCR7. The data derive from a study of shared clonotypes between healthy human individuals. Study results and limitations: Relative to clonotypes present in all four donors, those not shared had lower generation probabilities. Memory subsets generally showed smaller estimated richness than naive subsets did. Blood was the only sampled material, and tissue repertoires likely differ.

Every subset had its genomic DNA shared out evenly among several immunoSEQ plates. The assay was immunoSEQ multiplex PCR, and TCRdb's table has in-frame clones only and misses some. The table includes about 2.2 million clones, around 93% detected once. This clonotype was sampled from a man between 18 and 29 years old in good health. Some clones in this sample may be carry-over from other donors' samples. The sequenced material came from naive CD8+ T cells from PBMCs. The rearrangement uses TRBV27 and TRBJ1-2; 10 bases line up with TRBD1. CDR3 sequence: CASSETGGLSYGYTF. Written as DNA, the CDR3 is TGTGCCAGCAGTGAGACAGGGGGCTTAAGCTATGGCTACACCTTC.